This record looks at one TCR beta chain sequence and its context. Antigen unknown. Frozen PBMC stocks contributed around 1.9 micrograms of genomic DNA to the TCR beta libraries. The sample comes from a study of cytotoxic CD8 clonotypes in ibrutinib-treated CLL. Study background: There were, on average, roughly 260,000 productive templates and 90,000 to 95,000 productive rearrangements per sample.

Libraries were prepared by immunoSEQ multiplex PCR; TCRdb keeps only in-frame clonotypes and omits some of them. This sample carries approximately 42,000 clones, approximately 70% of them seen once, and the ten largest clones take approximately 12%. The CDR3 extends over 15 amino acids. Germline V gene lookup returns CDR1 MNHEY and CDR2 SVGAGI. Trimming cost V 2 bases and J 2 bases; bases outside gene matches: 5. Study-wide results and caveats: With treatment, public clonotypes, which were uncommon, either contracted or remained stable. In sustained-remission versus progressing patients, sampling times differed.

This chain joins TRBV6-5 and TRBJ2-7, with TRBD2 identical over 8 bases. The source is a human donor with chronic lymphocytic leukemia. This specimen was PBMCs, taken after 12 months of ibrutinib treatment. In DNA form, the CDR3 reads TGTGCCAGCAGTTACCTCACGGGAGGGACCTACGAGCAGTACTTC. This gives the protein CASSYLTGGTYEQYF.